This TCR beta chain was retrieved from a study of response to subunit inactivated influenza vaccine. One entry per CDR3 protein, called by TCRdb with MiXCR from the RT-PCR reads. The sample yields roughly 540,000 distinct CDR3 sequences, approximately 24% seen once. The germline V gene has CDR1 WSHSY and CDR2 SAAADI. The CDR3 has 16 amino acids. Trimming cost V 6 bases and J 8 bases; bases outside gene matches: 12. These data are also associated with another study on T cells expressing NK-cell markers. That paper states: Researchers built TCR beta cDNA using 5'RACE template switching with UMIs. As a fraction of CD8+ T cells, dominant NKG2C+ clonotypes reached roughly 1.0-7.5% in six donors.

This receptor was identified in a man aged 50-60 years who received an inactivated influenza vaccine. The rearrangement joins TRBV10-2 to TRBJ2-1; the match to TRBD2 covers 11 bases. The sequencing here drew on CD4+ T cells sorted from PBMCs, taken less than 13 days after vaccination. The DNA of the CDR3 is TGCGCCAGCAGATCTTTACTAGCGGGGGTGTTAGATGAGCAGTTCTTC. It encodes CASRSLLAGVLDEQFF.